This T cell receptor (beta chain) is drawn from a study of CD8 T cells in Susac syndrome (dated by TCRdb to the late 2010s). The study in broad terms: The study used repertoire sequencing to test whether antigen drove CD8+ T cell activation and differentiation in Susac syndrome. What the research found in general, with its limitations: The number of individuals in the TCR sequencing and HLA analysis was recognized as being relatively small.

RNA was extracted with the RNeasy kit and roughly 0.45 to 1 ug was reverse transcribed using random hexamers. The immunoSEQ multiplex PCR assay, which covers 54 Vbeta and 13 Jbeta segments, was used to amplify TCR beta CDR3 regions. PCR amplification bias was corrected using a synthetic template baseline for primer optimization and computational correction. On the authors' methods: Reads were annotated to V, D and J genes per IMGT and analyzed with immunoSEQ Analyzer, keeping only productive sequences. Clonality was calculated as one minus the Shannon entropy normalized by log2 of the number of productive unique sequences. For each patient and control, public and private clones were evaluated within the 100 most prevalent clones. A clone was defined as Susac-specific if it was absent from the healthy and MS cohorts, from approximately 980 published viral clones and from other ImmuneACCESS disease sequences. Using fastp at Q25 and MiXCR, TCRdb reprocessed the public reads and kept productive beta chains. Here each entry gathers all rows of one CDR3 protein and keeps the most common genes and DNA. The V and J calls come from TCRdb's annotation, not from the publication. The sample includes over 130,000 distinct CDR3 sequences, with roughly 96% observed a single time. Of the sample, over 0.09% is held by the ten largest clones.

With regard to this clonotype: The antigen it recognizes is unknown. Base qualities are not at hand, and no much larger clone is one base apart.

High-throughput TCR beta sequencing profiled peripheral blood CD8+ and CD4+ T cells from healthy donors, Susac syndrome patients and multiple sclerosis patients. The multiple sclerosis controls were treatment-naive patients who had stable or active relapsing-remitting disease and met the revised McDonald criteria. Bulk CD8+ and CD4+ T cells were purified magnetically by negative isolation, whereas CD8+ TEMRA cells were enriched by FACS. Blood was drawn into EDTA tubes, processed within 24 hours, and PBMCs were isolated by density gradient centrifugation. PBMCs destined for TCR sequencing were cryopreserved in liquid nitrogen and later thawed in a 37 °C water bath. The sorted or isolated CD4+, CD8+ and CD8+ TEMRA cells reached a purity of at least 90%. The TCR comes from a human donor with multiple sclerosis. Material for sequencing was CD4+ T cells from PBMCs.

For the CDR3, the sequence is CASRRTGAAGWETQYF. The sequenced DNA is TGTGCCAGCAGAAGGACAGGGGCCGCGGGGTGGGAGACCCAGTACTTC. The chain uses TRBV27 and TRBJ2-5; 9 bases in the junction line up with TRBD1. From the cysteine up to the phenylalanine, the CDR3 has a length of 16 residues. Of the read, only the CDR3 DNA is kept; its 48 bases are in frame from base 1. Here V drops 6 bases and J drops 5 bases, and the junction holds 13 bases not matched to any gene. CDR1 is given as MNHEY and CDR2 as SMNVEV, both from the germline V gene (reference sequence).